This entry describes one T cell receptor beta chain. What it recognizes is unknown. This entry belongs to a study of cytomegalovirus exposure and HLA in healthy donors. Findings of the study overall: Data from an earlier analysis indicated that most TCR beta V segments were productive either about 87% or about 30% of the time. Later analysis suggested links between common viral pathogens and several top significant clusters. With later analysis, a missense DCLRE1C variant became linked to TCR beta V- and J-gene trimming. As a later analysis revealed, most CMV-associated TCR beta chains appeared HLA-restricted.

The PCR used 60 Vbeta and 13 Jbeta primers. This table comes from immunoSEQ multiplex PCR, and its TCRdb copy is limited to in-frame clones, with some not included. Of some 150,000 clones listed, 75% to 85% are singletons. The CDR3 is 15 residues long. Germline V gives CDR1 MGHDK, CDR2 SYGVNS. V dropped 5 bases and J dropped 7 bases, with 20 bases sitting between them. This sequence originates from a woman aged 40 to 50 in good health and CMV-seronegative. This chain connects TRBV25-1 to TRBJ1-1, with TRBD1 as a possible D gene (5 bases). Sequenced input: PBMCs. CDR3 nucleotides: TGTGCCAGCAGTTCGCAACGGGGGAACGGGGGTGAAGCTTTCTTT. It specifies CASSSQRGNGGEAFF.